A single TCR beta chain is shown here with its context. Those who participated ranged in age from 18 to 89 years and resided in under 25 US areas. Self-reported history from a screening survey and questionnaire set each donor's cohort. Cohort 3 donors counted as recovered after two negative PCRs, clearance, or resolved symptoms. This sample was taken from a study of blood T cell repertoires in COVID-19. Study-level information: Acute-phase and convalescent COVID-19 samples originated in the United States, Italy and Spain.

Generated by immunoSEQ multiplex PCR, the TCRdb table keeps only in-frame clones and is missing some. The data hold fewer than 400,000 clones, with more than 85% observed a single time. The germline V gene encodes CDR1 MNHEY and CDR2 SMNVEV (reference sequence). There are 13 residues in the CDR3. The ends lost 4 bases at V and 5 bases at J; junction bases unmatched: 4. This TCR was sampled from a woman in her 30s who had recovered from COVID-19. The chain employs TRBV27 and TRBJ1-2; 7 nucleotides line up with TRBD1. Specimen: PBMCs or T cells enriched from blood (not recorded which). The CDR3 DNA sequence: TGTGCCAGCAGTTCGACAGGGTTTTATGGCTACACCTTC. Translating it yields CASSSTGFYGYTF.